The clone carrying this TCR beta chain has more than one count but fewer than ten. Its antigen is unknown. Scientists ran DNA taken from cultured CD4+ T cells through the Oncomine TCR Beta short-read assay for sequencing. TCRdb called the PCR reads again in MiXCR, with one record for every CDR3 protein. This sample has more than 15,000 distinct CDR3 sequences; roughly 23% occur once, and the top ten carry approximately 8.6%. These data originate in a study of vaccination and CD4 T cells after COVID-19. Study information: Convalescent persons amounted to six males plus four females, two of whom were Hispanic.

Noted treatment: approximately nine-day PBMC culture with coronavirus spike peptide pools or control peptides (ViraFEST assay). This receptor was identified in a human donor with COVID-19. Sequences were obtained from cultured CD4+ T cells from blood.

CDR3 sequence: CASREGQTFSNSPLHF. As DNA, the CDR3 is TGTGCCAGCAGGGAGGGACAGACCTTTAGTAATTCACCCCTCCACTTT. The chain carries TRBV2 and TRBJ1-6, with 7 bases aligning to TRBD1. J lost 6 bases, V lost 6 bases, and 11 bases had no gene match. The V gene's germline CDR1 is SNHLY and CDR2 FYNNEI. The CDR3 totals 16 residues.